The rows below give T cell receptor beta chains drawn from one sample of a study of cytomegalovirus exposure and HLA in healthy donors. The repertoire was sequenced with immunoSEQ multiplex PCR; TCRdb's copy has only in-frame clones and lacks some. The sample holds a few hundred thousand clones, roughly 90% seen once. The sequencing input was PBMCs. The receptors here all came from a woman under 30 in good health and CMV-seronegative. Each CDR3 is given with its conserved first and last residue. The D gene is left open where the match is weak. Clone sizes are given selectively: once, few, many, or a class where the clone is expanded.

v_call: TRBV2; d_call: NA; clone_size: few; j_call: TRBJ2-7; cdr3_length: 12; cdr3_nt: TGTGCCAGCATATACAGATCCTACGAGCAGTACTTC; cdr3_aa: CASIYRSYEQYF
v_call: TRBV19; d_call: NA; clone_size: NA; j_call: TRBJ1-2; cdr3_length: 16; cdr3_nt: TGTGCCAGTAGTCCTTTCGGGGGGCCGGCTAACTATGGCTACACCTTC; cdr3_aa: CASSPFGGPANYGYTF
v_call: TRBV2; d_call: NA; clone_size: NA; j_call: TRBJ2-1; cdr3_length: 15; cdr3_nt: TGTGCCAGCAGCCCCCCAAGGGGAACTTACAATGAGCAGTTCTTC; cdr3_aa: CASSPPRGTYNEQFF
v_call: TRBV27; d_call: NA; clone_size: NA; j_call: TRBJ2-7; cdr3_length: 14; cdr3_nt: TGTGCCAGCAGCCCCCCAAGCGCGACCTACGAGCAGTACTTC; cdr3_aa: CASSPPSATYEQYF
v_call: TRBV9; d_call: TRBD2; clone_size: NA; j_call: TRBJ2-5; cdr3_length: 13; cdr3_nt: TGTGCCAGCGGCCTAGCGGGAGAAGAGACCCAGTACTTC; cdr3_aa: CASGLAGEETQYF
v_call: TRBV6-5; d_call: TRBD1; clone_size: NA; j_call: TRBJ1-5; cdr3_length: 15; cdr3_nt: TGTGCCAGCAGGGGACAGGGAGGGAGCAATCAGCCCCAGCATTTT; cdr3_aa: CASRGQGGSNQPQHF
v_call: TRBV9; d_call: NA; clone_size: NA; j_call: TRBJ2-1; cdr3_length: 14; cdr3_nt: TGTGCCAGCAGCGTAGGATCGGACAGCAATGAGCAGTTCTTC; cdr3_aa: CASSVGSDSNEQFF
v_call: TRBV6-1; d_call: NA; clone_size: NA; j_call: TRBJ1-6; cdr3_length: 13; cdr3_nt: TGTGCCACCTCAGGGACAAGAAAGGGGGCCCTCCACTTT; cdr3_aa: CATSGTRKGALHF
v_call: TRBV2; d_call: NA; clone_size: NA; j_call: TRBJ1-2; cdr3_length: 13; cdr3_nt: TGTGCCAGCAGTGCCGCGGCCTCCTATGGCTACACCTTC; cdr3_aa: CASSAAASYGYTF
v_call: TRBV7-9; d_call: TRBD2; clone_size: NA; j_call: TRBJ2-7; cdr3_length: 16; cdr3_nt: TGTGCCAGCAGCTTACGGCGGGGGAATGGATCCTACGAGCAGTACTTC; cdr3_aa: CASSLRRGNGSYEQYF
v_call: TRBV5-1; d_call: TRBD2; clone_size: NA; j_call: TRBJ2-3; cdr3_length: 16; cdr3_nt: TGCGCCAGCAGCTCCCGGACTAGCGGGTCGGGGGATACGCAGTATTTT; cdr3_aa: CASSSRTSGSGDTQYF
v_call: TRBV11-3; d_call: NA; clone_size: NA; j_call: TRBJ2-7; cdr3_length: 18; cdr3_nt: TGTGCCAGCAGCTTAGTCCTTTTTGGGGAGACGGTAACCTACGAGCAGTACTTC; cdr3_aa: CASSLVLFGETVTYEQYF
v_call: TRBV7-2; d_call: TRBD2; clone_size: NA; j_call: TRBJ2-3; cdr3_length: 17; cdr3_nt: TGTGCCAGCAGCCCCCGGGGACTAGCGGGAAAACTAAATACGCAGTATTTT; cdr3_aa: CASSPRGLAGKLNTQYF
v_call: TRBV6-5; d_call: TRBD2; clone_size: NA; j_call: TRBJ2-4; cdr3_length: 15; cdr3_nt: TGTGCCAGCACCCCAGGGGGACTAGCGGGAAACATTCAGTACTTC; cdr3_aa: CASTPGGLAGNIQYF
v_call: TRBV9; d_call: NA; clone_size: NA; j_call: TRBJ2-1; cdr3_length: 15; cdr3_nt: TGTGCCAGCAGCGTAGGCCCTTCCGCTCTAAATGAGCAGTTCTTC; cdr3_aa: CASSVGPSALNEQFF
v_call: TRBV28; d_call: TRBD1; clone_size: NA; j_call: TRBJ1-5; cdr3_length: 16; cdr3_nt: TGTGCCAGCAGCAGTCCCGGGACAGGGGTGAATCAGCCCCAGCATTTT; cdr3_aa: CASSSPGTGVNQPQHF
v_call: TRBV30; d_call: NA; clone_size: NA; j_call: TRBJ1-1; cdr3_length: 13; cdr3_nt: TGTGCCTGGAGGACAGGCATGAACACTGAAGCTTTCTTT; cdr3_aa: CAWRTGMNTEAFF
v_call: TRBV19; d_call: NA; clone_size: once; j_call: TRBJ2-7; cdr3_length: 14; cdr3_nt: TGTGCCAGTAGTATAGCATGGGGGGTCTACGAGCAGTACTTC; cdr3_aa: CASSIAWGVYEQYF
v_call: TRBV28; d_call: TRBD1; clone_size: NA; j_call: TRBJ2-6; cdr3_length: 19; cdr3_nt: TGTGCCAGCAGTCTGCTTTTAAGGACAGGGGGCTTGGGGGCCAACGTCCTGACTTTC; cdr3_aa: CASSLLLRTGGLGANVLTF
v_call: TRBV5-1; d_call: TRBD1; clone_size: NA; j_call: TRBJ1-1; cdr3_length: 14; cdr3_nt: TGCGCCAGCTTTGAAAGACAGGGGAACACTGAAGCTTTCTTT; cdr3_aa: CASFERQGNTEAFF
v_call: TRBV25-1; d_call: TRBD2; clone_size: NA; j_call: TRBJ2-1; cdr3_length: 14; cdr3_nt: TGTGCCAGCAGAACTAGCGGTACTTTGGATGAGCAGTTCTTC; cdr3_aa: CASRTSGTLDEQFF
v_call: TRBV11-2; d_call: TRBD2; clone_size: once; j_call: TRBJ2-7; cdr3_length: 15; cdr3_nt: TGTGCCAGCACCTCAAGGGAGCGGGGGGCCTACGAGCAGTACTTC; cdr3_aa: CASTSRERGAYEQYF
v_call: TRBV7-6; d_call: NA; clone_size: NA; j_call: TRBJ2-5; cdr3_length: 14; cdr3_nt: TGTGCCAGCAGCTTAGATGTTAGGAGTGAGACCCAGTACTTC; cdr3_aa: CASSLDVRSETQYF
v_call: TRBV2; d_call: TRBD1; clone_size: NA; j_call: TRBJ1-5; cdr3_length: 16; cdr3_nt: TGTGCCAGCAGAGGTCAGGGGGCTTTCGGCAATCAGCCCCAGCATTTT; cdr3_aa: CASRGQGAFGNQPQHF
v_call: TRBV9; d_call: TRBD1; clone_size: NA; j_call: TRBJ2-5; cdr3_length: 14; cdr3_nt: TGTGCCAGCAGCGGACAGGGGTTCGGAGAGACCCAGTACTTC; cdr3_aa: CASSGQGFGETQYF
v_call: TRBV9; d_call: NA; clone_size: NA; j_call: TRBJ2-1; cdr3_length: 15; cdr3_nt: TGTGCCAGCAGCGTAGGGGGTTTTGGAGGGGATGAGCAGTTCTTC; cdr3_aa: CASSVGGFGGDEQFF
v_call: TRBV29-1; d_call: NA; clone_size: NA; j_call: TRBJ2-7; cdr3_length: 15; cdr3_nt: TGCAGCGCCGAGACACAGGCTATTGGGTCCTACGAGCAGTACTTC; cdr3_aa: CSAETQAIGSYEQYF
v_call: TRBV2; d_call: TRBD2; clone_size: NA; j_call: TRBJ2-1; cdr3_length: 18; cdr3_nt: TGTGCCAGCAAGTTCGGGGGAGGGGCCGGAGCTTCCTACAATGAGCAGTTCTTC; cdr3_aa: CASKFGGGAGASYNEQFF
v_call: TRBV10-1; d_call: NA; clone_size: once; j_call: TRBJ1-1; cdr3_length: 15; cdr3_nt: TGCGCCAGCAGTGCGCCAGGGGAGCATAACACTGAAGCTTTCTTT; cdr3_aa: CASSAPGEHNTEAFF
v_call: TRBV9; d_call: TRBD2; clone_size: NA; j_call: TRBJ2-7; cdr3_length: 19; cdr3_nt: TGTGCCAGCAGCGCGGGGGGGACTAGCGGCCCTAGACCCCCCTACGAGCAGTACTTC; cdr3_aa: CASSAGGTSGPRPPYEQYF
v_call: TRBV6-5; d_call: NA; clone_size: NA; j_call: TRBJ2-1; cdr3_length: 11; cdr3_nt: TGTGCCAGCGGCGGGAACAATGAGCAGTTCTTC; cdr3_aa: CASGGNNEQFF
v_call: TRBV13; d_call: TRBD2; clone_size: NA; j_call: TRBJ2-7; cdr3_length: 16; cdr3_nt: TGTGCCAGCAGCTTACGGACTAGCGGGAGTTCCTATGAGCAGTACTTC; cdr3_aa: CASSLRTSGSSYEQYF
v_call: TRBV5-1; d_call: NA; clone_size: NA; j_call: TRBJ1-3; cdr3_length: 15; cdr3_nt: TGCGCCAGCAGCCAAAATCCGGGCTCTGGAAACACCATATATTTT; cdr3_aa: CASSQNPGSGNTIYF
v_call: TRBV11-1; d_call: NA; clone_size: once; j_call: TRBJ2-7; cdr3_length: 15; cdr3_nt: TGTGCCAGCAGCTTGGAGCGCAAAAGCTCCTACGAGCAGTACTTC; cdr3_aa: CASSLERKSSYEQYF
v_call: TRBV4-3; d_call: NA; clone_size: NA; j_call: TRBJ2-7; cdr3_length: 18; cdr3_nt: TGCGCCAGCAGCCAAGATCAGGAGGGTTTAGGGGCCAGTTACGAGCAGTACTTC; cdr3_aa: CASSQDQEGLGASYEQYF
v_call: TRBV29-1; d_call: TRBD1; clone_size: NA; j_call: TRBJ2-7; cdr3_length: 14; cdr3_nt: TGCAGCGTGGCATCCCCGGGACAGGGCGGCGAGCAGTACTTC; cdr3_aa: CSVASPGQGGEQYF
v_call: TRBV19; d_call: TRBD2; clone_size: NA; j_call: TRBJ2-1; cdr3_length: 15; cdr3_nt: TGTGCCAGTAGTAAAACTAGCGGGAACTACGATGAGCAGTTCTTC; cdr3_aa: CASSKTSGNYDEQFF
v_call: TRBV6-1; d_call: TRBD2; clone_size: NA; j_call: TRBJ2-2; cdr3_length: 15; cdr3_nt: TGTGCCAGCAGTCCTAGCGGGAGACACACCGGGGAGCTGTTTTTT; cdr3_aa: CASSPSGRHTGELFF
v_call: TRBV19; d_call: TRBD2; clone_size: NA; j_call: TRBJ2-7; cdr3_length: 17; cdr3_nt: TGTGCCAGTAGTATGAGGTTAGAAGCGGGAGGGACCTACGAGCAGTACTTC; cdr3_aa: CASSMRLEAGGTYEQYF
v_call: TRBV27; d_call: NA; clone_size: NA; j_call: TRBJ2-7; cdr3_length: 15; cdr3_nt: TGTGCCAGCAGTTTCCGCCGGACTACCCAAGACGAGCAGTACTTC; cdr3_aa: CASSFRRTTQDEQYF
v_call: TRBV4-1; d_call: NA; clone_size: NA; j_call: TRBJ2-3; cdr3_length: 14; cdr3_nt: TGCGCCAGCAGCCAAGCGCAGGGCACAGATACGCAGTATTTT; cdr3_aa: CASSQAQGTDTQYF
v_call: TRBV7-3; d_call: TRBD1; clone_size: NA; j_call: TRBJ1-1; cdr3_length: 14; cdr3_nt: TGTGCCAGCAGCTCAGGGGGCGGAGGGACTGAAGCTTTCTTT; cdr3_aa: CASSSGGGGTEAFF
v_call: TRBV7-9; d_call: NA; clone_size: NA; j_call: TRBJ1-2; cdr3_length: 12; cdr3_nt: TGTGCCAGCTATGGCAGGGATGATGGCTACACCTTC; cdr3_aa: CASYGRDDGYTF